The TCR beta chain described here comes from a study of blood T cell repertoires in COVID-19 (dated by TCRdb to the early 2020s). Turning to the overall study: Collaborator samples came from the United States, Italy and Spain and covered acute and convalescent phases of COVID-19. The prospective study material was composed of cDNA or gDNA derived from T cells, B-cell-depleted T cells, or PBMCs. Subjects who had been exposed to COVID-19, were actively infected with it, or had recovered from it provided the deeply sampled blood TCRbeta repertoires that made up the dataset. The repertoires were released in a freely available public database intended as a resource for research on the immune response to SARS-CoV-2. Samples were obtained from the ongoing ImmuneRACE study (first 160 participants) and from about 1,300 subjects provided by 6 global collaborators. Sample metadata almost always included a de-identified subject ID, COVID-19 status, age in years and sex. Where HLA class I and class II types were available, the types were taken from metadata supplied by the sample provider, not from assay-based typing. Findings and caveats that apply to the study as a whole: How much clinical and demographic metadata was included differed by source and by participant, and the metadata was provided uncurated.

With regard to this clone: Its recognized antigen is unknown. No base quality information exists; no much larger clone differs at one position.

CDR1 and CDR2, per the germline V gene, are MGHRA and YSYEKL. Counted from cysteine to phenylalanine, this CDR3 has 20 amino acids. Only CDR3 DNA is held: 60 bases, read in frame from base 1. V loses 1 base at its end and J loses 3 bases; junction bases beyond the gene matches: 20. Each collaborating institution followed its own protocols to collect whole blood in K2EDTA tubes. For TCRbeta analysis, collaborators shipped samples as frozen whole blood, isolated PBMCs, or DNA extracted from either of those sample types. TCRbeta CDR3 regions were amplified from genomic DNA using the immunoSEQ Assay, a bias-controlled multiplex PCR. The original methods were these. Within the assay, amplification of reference gene primers was used to estimate how many nucleated cells each sample contained. To quantify the absolute abundance of each unique TCRbeta CDR3 rearrangement, sequence reads were collapsed and filtered. Productive Simpson clonality was computed per sample as the square root of Simpson's diversity index over productive rearrangements. TCRdb carries this immuneACCESS record with in-frame sequences only. Its versions omit some clonotypes, under half of them owing to an unresolved V gene in the studies checked, with the rest unexplained. The DNA was the basis for D and trimming; V, J and clone size are from that table. The sample includes 390,000 or so clones, with roughly 85% observed a single time. The biggest ten clones account for 1.4% of the sample.

The sequence derives from a woman aged 25 to 39 with active or convalescent COVID-19. The sample was peripheral blood. This sequence uses TRBV4-1 and TRBJ1-1; 7 junctional bases match TRBD1. The DNA sequence follows: TGCGCCAGCAGCCAAGTAGGGTGGGTAGGGGGCGGCGGGTCGGACACTGAAGCTTTCTTT. It codes for CASSQVGWVGGGGSDTEAFF.